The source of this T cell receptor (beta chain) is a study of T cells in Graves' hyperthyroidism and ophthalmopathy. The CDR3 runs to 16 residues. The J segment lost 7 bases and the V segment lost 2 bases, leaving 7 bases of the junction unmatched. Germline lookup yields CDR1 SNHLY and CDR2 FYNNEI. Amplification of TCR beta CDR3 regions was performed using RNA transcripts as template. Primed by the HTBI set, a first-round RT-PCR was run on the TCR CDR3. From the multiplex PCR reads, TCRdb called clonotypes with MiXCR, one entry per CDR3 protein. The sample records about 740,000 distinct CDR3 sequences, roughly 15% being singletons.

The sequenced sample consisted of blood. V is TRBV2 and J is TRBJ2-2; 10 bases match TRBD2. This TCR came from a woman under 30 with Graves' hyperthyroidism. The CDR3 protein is CASSERLAGVSGELFF. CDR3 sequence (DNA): TGTGCCAGCAGTGAAAGGCTAGCGGGAGTAAGCGGGGAGCTGTTTTTT. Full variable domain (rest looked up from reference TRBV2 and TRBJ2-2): EPEVTQTPSHQVTQMGQEVILRCVPISNHLYFYWYRQILGQKVEFLVSFYNNEISEKSEIFDDQFSVERPDGSNFTLKIRSTKLEDSAMYFCASSERLAGVSGELFFGEGSRLTVL.